The present T cell receptor (beta chain) was sequenced within a study of T cells expressing NK-cell markers. Study at large: Repertoires of TCR beta were obtained from T cells sorted as CD3+CD56+NKG2C+, CD3+CD56+NKG2C- and CD3+CD56-NKG2C+. The study sequenced eight donors, seven HCMV-seropositive and one seronegative.

TCRdb re-called the 5' RACE reads; every CDR3 protein appears as one record, without DNA. The table for this sample gives 400,000 or so distinct CDR3 sequences. CDR3 size: 15 residues. The source is a woman aged 45-65 years in good health. The specimen sequenced was blood T cells: a sorted CD56 or NKG2C T cell subset, CD4+ or CD8+ T cells, or bulk PBMC T cells (not recorded which). The chain couples TRBV12-3 or TRBV12-4 to TRBJ1-1; TCRdb selects TRBD1, and the lack of DNA leaves this call unchecked. The CDR3 protein is CASSRPGGSGTEAFF.